The source of this T cell receptor beta chain is a study of shared clonotypes between healthy human individuals. Only CD45RO-negative cells positively selected for CCR7 counted as naive CD8 cells, so terminally differentiated effector memory CD45RA+ cells were excluded. Notes on the study in general: Shared clonotypes: about 5% naive CD4, roughly 3.5% naive CD8, around 2.2% memory CD4, 0.4% to 0.45% memory CD8. It was anticipated that sequencing depth would influence how many clonotypes donors shared.

The ends lost 3 bases at V and 6 bases at J; junction bases unmatched: 7. The length of the CDR3 is 16 residues. Germline loops: CDR1 MNHEY, CDR2 SMNVEV (reference sequence). Clones were sequenced by immunoSEQ multiplex PCR, and TCRdb holds only the in-frame ones, with some missing. The sample has 1.5 million to 2.5 million clones; just under 95% are singletons. This clone turned up a few times. Its antigen remains unidentified. The chain carries TRBV27 and TRBJ1-6, with 8 positions matching TRBD1. Input material: naive CD8+ T cells sorted from blood. The clonotype was recovered from a man younger than 35 in good health. The CDR3 DNA follows: TGTGCCAGCAGTTTGGGGCCAGGGGGCACTAATTCACCCCTCCACTTT. Amino acid sequence: CASSLGPGGTNSPLHF.